This is a list of T cell receptor beta chains from one sample in a study of blood T cell repertoires in COVID-19. Only in-frame clones appear in the TCRdb table, and some are missing; sequencing was by immunoSEQ multiplex PCR. The sample records some 130,000 clones, around nine tenths being singletons. The sequencing input was peripheral blood. These receptors were collected from a man in his 60s with COVID-19, enrolled during active disease. CDR3s include the opening cysteine and the closing phenylalanine or tryptophan. D genes are given only for firm matches. Expanded clones are given a class, and other clones once, few, many or no size at all.

j_call	clone_size	v_call	d_call	cdr3_aa	cdr3_nt
TRBJ1-3	NA	TRBV7-9	NA	CASSLEARVISGNTIYF	TGTGCCAGCAGCTTAGAGGCCAGGGTGATCTCTGGAAACACCATATATTTT
TRBJ1-4	NA	TRBV3-1/TRBV3-2	NA	CASSQEGGNEKLFF	TGTGCCAGCAGCCAGGAAGGGGGTAATGAAAAACTGTTTTTT
TRBJ2-1	NA	TRBV24-1	NA	CATTQTGETYNEQFF	TGTGCCACCACTCAGACAGGAGAAACATACAATGAGCAGTTCTTC
TRBJ2-3	NA	TRBV5-1	TRBD2	CASSLGSGGTLRADTQYF	TGCGCCAGCAGCTTGGGTAGCGGGGGGACCCTAAGGGCAGATACGCAGTATTTT
TRBJ1-4	NA	TRBV5-1	TRBD1	CASSLWGQGDEKLFF	TGCGCCAGCAGCTTGTGGGGACAGGGGGATGAAAAACTGTTTTTT
TRBJ2-2	NA	TRBV28	TRBD2	CASSSLAGGQVLNTGELFF	TGTGCCAGCAGTTCCCTAGCGGGGGGGCAGGTCTTGAACACCGGGGAGCTGTTTTTT
TRBJ1-6	NA	TRBV19	NA	CASDIQTGRGSSPLHF	TGTGCCAGCGACATCCAAACGGGCAGGGGAAGCTCACCCCTCCACTTT
TRBJ1-1	NA	TRBV5-1	TRBD1	CASSQIQGSGNTEAFF	TGCGCCAGCAGCCAAATACAGGGGTCTGGGAACACTGAAGCTTTCTTT
TRBJ2-7	NA	TRBV5-1	TRBD1	CASSLTGTALYEQYF	TGCGCCAGCAGCTTGACCGGGACAGCCCTCTACGAGCAGTACTTC
TRBJ1-2	NA	TRBV19	NA	CASTLNKNYGYTF	TGTGCCAGTACTTTAAACAAGAACTATGGCTACACCTTC
TRBJ1-1	few	TRBV11-2	NA	CASSLWRGNTEAFF	TGTGCCAGCAGCTTATGGAGGGGAAACACTGAAGCTTTCTTT
TRBJ2-7	NA	TRBV5-1	TRBD1	CASSTQLTGPGTEQYF	TGCGCCAGCAGCACCCAGTTGACAGGGCCCGGGACCGAGCAGTACTTC
TRBJ1-2	NA	TRBV24-1	NA	CATSDAGWRGYTF	TGTGCCACCAGTGATGCAGGGTGGCGAGGCTACACCTTC
TRBJ1-5	once	TRBV5-8	TRBD1	CASSLGYRGLSHYQPQHF	TGTGCCAGCAGCTTGGGGTACAGGGGACTTTCTCATTATCAGCCCCAGCATTTT
TRBJ1-2	NA	TRBV12-3/TRBV12-4	NA	CASISTGNYGYTF	TGTGCCAGCATATCTACAGGGAACTATGGCTACACCTTC
TRBJ1-2	NA	TRBV19	TRBD1	CASKGQGAENYGYTF	TGTGCCAGTAAGGGACAGGGGGCTGAAAACTATGGCTACACCTTC
TRBJ1-6	NA	TRBV2	TRBD1	CASRGGQGAFSPLHF	TGTGCCAGCAGGGGCGGACAGGGGGCGTTTTCACCCCTCCACTTT
TRBJ1-3	NA	TRBV25-1	TRBD1	CASSDYGGTGSGNTIYF	TGTGCCAGCAGTGACTATGGAGGGACAGGGTCTGGAAACACCATATATTTT
TRBJ1-1	NA	TRBV7-8	NA	CASSYTGRATEAFF	TGTGCCAGCAGCTACACAGGGCGGGCCACTGAAGCTTTCTTT
TRBJ1-2	NA	TRBV27	TRBD1	CASSLTGGGYGYTF	TGTGCCAGCAGTTTAACAGGGGGAGGCTATGGCTACACCTTC
TRBJ1-2	few	TRBV3-1/TRBV3-2	NA	CASSQYGGRYGYTF	TGTGCCAGCAGCCAATACGGGGGAAGATATGGCTACACCTTC
TRBJ2-7	NA	TRBV20-1	NA	CSARPSYEQYF	TGCAGTGCGAGGCCCTCCTACGAGCAGTACTTC
TRBJ1-1	NA	TRBV9	TRBD1	CASSVGTQGATEAFF	TGTGCCAGCAGCGTAGGCACACAGGGGGCAACTGAAGCTTTCTTT
TRBJ1-1	NA	TRBV28	NA	CASSFTLPRDTEAFF	TGTGCCAGCAGTTTCACACTTCCGCGGGACACTGAAGCTTTCTTT
TRBJ1-6	NA	TRBV6-5	NA	CAGSGDSFNSPLHF	TGTGCCGGATCAGGGGATTCGTTTAATTCACCCCTCCACTTT
TRBJ1-3	NA	TRBV28	NA	CASSSGGSGNTIYF	TGTGCCAGCAGTTCCGGGGGCTCTGGAAACACCATATATTTT
TRBJ1-6	NA	TRBV7-2	NA	CASRSREDNYSPLHF	TGTGCCAGCAGGTCAAGGGAGGACAATTATTCACCCCTCCACTTT
TRBJ2-5	NA	TRBV2	NA	CASRRGVGETQYF	TGTGCCAGCAGGCGCGGGGTCGGAGAGACCCAGTACTTC
TRBJ1-4	NA	TRBV5-1	TRBD1	CASSLTGTGLATNEKLFF	TGCGCCAGCAGCTTAACCGGGACAGGGCTAGCAACTAATGAAAAACTGTTTTTT
TRBJ2-2	NA	TRBV30	NA	CAWRAGWNTGELFF	TGTGCCTGGAGAGCAGGGTGGAACACCGGGGAGCTGTTTTTT
TRBJ2-2	once	TRBV5-1	NA	CASSIGSGIGTGELFF	TGCGCCAGCAGCATAGGGTCCGGGATAGGAACCGGGGAGCTGTTTTTT
TRBJ1-4	NA	TRBV19	NA	CASRSERRNEKLFF	TGTGCCAGTAGAAGTGAGCGGAGAAATGAAAAACTGTTTTTT
TRBJ2-1	NA	TRBV18	TRBD1	CASSPLRDRGRFFSEQFF	TGTGCCAGCTCACCACTCCGGGACAGGGGGCGGTTTTTCAGTGAGCAGTTCTTC
TRBJ2-3	NA	TRBV11-3	NA	CASSLGQNTDTQYF	TGTGCCAGCAGCTTAGGGCAGAACACAGATACGCAGTATTTT
TRBJ1-6	NA	TRBV5-1	NA	CASSFAESSYNSPLHF	TGCGCCAGCAGCTTCGCCGAGAGCTCCTATAATTCACCCCTCCACTTT
TRBJ1-2	few	TRBV5-6	NA	CASSLVGSEYGYTF	TGTGCCAGCAGCTTGGTTGGCAGTGAATATGGCTACACCTTC
TRBJ2-7	NA	TRBV7-6	TRBD2	CASSLERLAGDLSEQYF	TGTGCCAGCAGCTTAGAGAGACTAGCGGGGGACCTCTCCGAGCAGTACTTC
TRBJ1-6	once	TRBV30	NA	CAWTGRGSSPLHF	TGTGCCTGGACGGGCAGGGGTAGTTCACCCCTCCACTTT
TRBJ1-2	once	TRBV29-1	TRBD1	CSVNRGLVYGYTF	TGCAGCGTTAACAGGGGGTTAGTCTATGGCTACACCTTC
TRBJ1-4	NA	TRBV3-1/TRBV3-2	TRBD1	CASSQRGQGDEKLFF	TGTGCCAGCAGCCAGAGGGGACAGGGAGATGAAAAACTGTTTTTT
TRBJ1-2	NA	TRBV18	NA	CASSPQGADGYTF	TGTGCCAGCTCACCACAAGGGGCGGATGGCTACACCTTC
TRBJ1-2	NA	TRBV4-1	NA	CASSQDGRTVVGYTF	TGCGCCAGCAGCCAAGATGGGAGGACGGTGGTTGGCTACACCTTC
TRBJ1-6	NA	TRBV19	TRBD1	CASSPTGRNSPLHF	TGTGCCAGTAGTCCGACAGGGAGGAATTCACCCCTCCACTTT
TRBJ2-2	NA	TRBV2	NA	CASSEALSVRAGELFF	TGTGCCAGCAGTGAAGCGCTTAGTGTTCGTGCCGGGGAGCTGTTTTTT
TRBJ2-7	NA	TRBV12-3/TRBV12-4	NA	CASSGQFSYEQYF	TGTGCCAGCAGCGGACAGTTCTCCTACGAGCAGTACTTC
TRBJ2-3	NA	TRBV6-5	NA	CASSHGRLSTDTQYF	TGTGCCAGCAGCCACGGCAGGCTTAGCACAGATACGCAGTATTTT
TRBJ2-7	NA	TRBV2	TRBD2	CASRGGSSYEQYF	TGTGCCAGCAGAGGCGGGAGCTCCTACGAGCAGTACTTC
TRBJ2-3	NA	TRBV12-3/TRBV12-4	NA	CASSLGLRGTQYF	TGTGCCAGCAGTTTAGGCCTCCGGGGTACGCAGTATTTT
TRBJ2-1	NA	TRBV20-1	TRBD2	CSASSGGAHEQFF	TGCAGTGCTAGTAGCGGGGGGGCCCATGAGCAGTTCTTC
TRBJ2-1	NA	TRBV5-4	NA	CASSLVADPYNEQFF	TGTGCCAGCAGCTTGGTAGCAGACCCCTACAATGAGCAGTTCTTC
TRBJ2-1	NA	TRBV28	TRBD1	CASSSTGGNNEQFF	TGTGCCAGCAGTTCAACAGGGGGCAACAATGAGCAGTTCTTC
TRBJ2-5	NA	TRBV11-3	TRBD1	CASSLQGRGETQYF	TGTGCCAGCAGCTTACAGGGCAGGGGGGAGACCCAGTACTTC
TRBJ1-3	NA	TRBV5-1	NA	CASSLGVSGNTIYF	TGCGCCAGCAGCTTGGGAGTCTCTGGAAACACCATATATTTT
TRBJ2-7	NA	TRBV2	NA	CASSESQPREQYF	TGTGCCAGCAGTGAGTCACAGCCTCGGGAGCAGTACTTC
TRBJ2-2	NA	TRBV6-5	TRBD1	CASRATGGLNGELFF	TGTGCCAGCAGGGCAACAGGGGGCTTAAACGGGGAGCTGTTTTTT